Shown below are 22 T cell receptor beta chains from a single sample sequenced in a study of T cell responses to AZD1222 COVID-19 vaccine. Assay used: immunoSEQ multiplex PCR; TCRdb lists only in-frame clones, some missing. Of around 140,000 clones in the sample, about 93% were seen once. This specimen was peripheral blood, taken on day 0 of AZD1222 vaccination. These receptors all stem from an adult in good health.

CDR3 sequence reads: CASSLDEGYEQYF. In DNA form, the CDR3 reads TGTGCCAGCAGTTTAGACGAAGGTTACGAGCAGTACTTC. The rearrangement links TRBV12-3 or TRBV12-4 to TRBJ2-7; no definite D call. The CDR3 runs 13 residues. Trimming shortened V by 1 base and J by 4 bases, and 8 bases separated the two germline ends.

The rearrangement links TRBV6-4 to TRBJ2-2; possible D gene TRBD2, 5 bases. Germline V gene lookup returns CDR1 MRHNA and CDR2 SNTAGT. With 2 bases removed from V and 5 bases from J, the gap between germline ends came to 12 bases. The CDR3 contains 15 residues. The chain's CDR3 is CASSDRGEMTGELFF. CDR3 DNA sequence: TGTGCCAGCAGTGACCGGGGAGAAATGACCGGGGAGCTGTTTTTT.

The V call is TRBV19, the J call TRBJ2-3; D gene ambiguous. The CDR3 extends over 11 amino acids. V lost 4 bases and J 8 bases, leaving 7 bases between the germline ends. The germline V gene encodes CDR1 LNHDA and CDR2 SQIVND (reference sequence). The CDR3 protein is CASSNLVTQYF. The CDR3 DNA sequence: TGTGCCAGTAGTAACCTTGTTACGCAGTATTTT.

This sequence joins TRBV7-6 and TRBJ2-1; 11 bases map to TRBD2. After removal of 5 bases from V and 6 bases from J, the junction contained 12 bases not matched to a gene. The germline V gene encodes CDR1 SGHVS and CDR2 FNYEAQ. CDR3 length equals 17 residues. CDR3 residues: CASSPRIAGGPANEQFF. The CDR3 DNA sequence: TGTGCCAGCAGCCCCCGAATAGCGGGAGGGCCCGCCAATGAGCAGTTCTTC.

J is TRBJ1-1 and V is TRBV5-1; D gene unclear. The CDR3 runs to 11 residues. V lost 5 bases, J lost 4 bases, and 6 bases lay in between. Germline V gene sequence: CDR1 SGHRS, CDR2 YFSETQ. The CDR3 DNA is TGCGCCAGCAGGGAGGGCACTGAAGCTTTCTTT. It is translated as CASREGTEAFF. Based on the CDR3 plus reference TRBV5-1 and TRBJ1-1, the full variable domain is KAGVTQTPRYLIKTRGQQVTLSCSPISGHRSVSWYQQTPGQGLQFLFEYFSETQRNKGNFPGRFSGRQFSNSRSEMNVSTLELGDSALYLCASREGTEAFFGQGTRLTVV.

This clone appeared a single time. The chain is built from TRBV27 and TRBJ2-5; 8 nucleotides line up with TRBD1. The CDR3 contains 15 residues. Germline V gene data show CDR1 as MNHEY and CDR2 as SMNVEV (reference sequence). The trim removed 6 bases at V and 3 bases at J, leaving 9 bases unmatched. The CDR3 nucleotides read TGTGCCAGCAGGCGGACAGGGTATCCCGAAGAGACCCAGTACTTC. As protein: CASRRTGYPEETQYF.

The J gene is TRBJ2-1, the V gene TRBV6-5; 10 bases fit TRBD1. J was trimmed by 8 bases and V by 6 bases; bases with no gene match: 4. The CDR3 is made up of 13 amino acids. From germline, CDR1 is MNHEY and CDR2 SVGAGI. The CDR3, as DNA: TGTGCCAGCAGCCAGACAGGGGGCGATGAGCAGTTCTTC. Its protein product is CASSQTGGDEQFF.

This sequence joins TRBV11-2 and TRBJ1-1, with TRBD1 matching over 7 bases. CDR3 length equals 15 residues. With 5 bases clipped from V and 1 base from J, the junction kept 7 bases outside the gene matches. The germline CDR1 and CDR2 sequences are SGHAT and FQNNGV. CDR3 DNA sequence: TGTGCCAGCAGCGAGGAGGGGGCTGCGAACACTGAAGCTTTCTTT. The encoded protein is CASSEEGAANTEAFF.

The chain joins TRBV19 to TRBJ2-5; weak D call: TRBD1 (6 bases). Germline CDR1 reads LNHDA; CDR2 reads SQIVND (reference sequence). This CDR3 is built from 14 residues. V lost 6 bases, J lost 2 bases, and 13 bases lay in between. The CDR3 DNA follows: TGTGCCAGTAGGACACAGGGAATTCAAGAGACCCAGTACTTC. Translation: CASRTQGIQETQYF. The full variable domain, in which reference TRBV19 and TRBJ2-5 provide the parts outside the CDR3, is DGGITQSPKYLFRKEGQNVTLSCEQNLNHDAMYWYRQDPGQGLRLIYYSQIVNDFQKGDIAEGYSVSREKKESFPLTVTSAQKNPTAFYLCASRTQGIQETQYFGPGTRLLVL.

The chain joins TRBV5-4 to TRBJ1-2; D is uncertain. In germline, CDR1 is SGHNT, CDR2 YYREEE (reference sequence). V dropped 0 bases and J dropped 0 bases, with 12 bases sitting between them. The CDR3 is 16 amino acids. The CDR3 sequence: CASSLAVWGANYGYTF. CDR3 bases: TGTGCCAGCAGCTTGGCCGTCTGGGGAGCTAACTATGGCTACACCTTC.

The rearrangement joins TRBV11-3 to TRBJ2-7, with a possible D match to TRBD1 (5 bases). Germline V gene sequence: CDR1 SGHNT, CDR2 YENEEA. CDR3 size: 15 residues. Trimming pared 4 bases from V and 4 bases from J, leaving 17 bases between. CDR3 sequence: CASSSRRQGRYEQYF. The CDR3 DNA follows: TGTGCCAGCAGCTCCCGGCGGCAGGGTAGGTACGAGCAGTACTTC.

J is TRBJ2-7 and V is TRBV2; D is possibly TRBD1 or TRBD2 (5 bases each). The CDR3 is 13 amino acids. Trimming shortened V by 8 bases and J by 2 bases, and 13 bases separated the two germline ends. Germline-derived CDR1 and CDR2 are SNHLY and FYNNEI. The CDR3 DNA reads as TGTGCCAGCTCCAAGAGAGGGGCCTACGAGCAGTACTTC. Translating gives CASSKRGAYEQYF.

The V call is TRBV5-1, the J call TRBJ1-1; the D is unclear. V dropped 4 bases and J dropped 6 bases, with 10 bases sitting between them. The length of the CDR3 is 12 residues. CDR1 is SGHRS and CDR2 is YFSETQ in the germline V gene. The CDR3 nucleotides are TGCGCCAGCAGCCCTGGCCCGTCTGAAGCTTTCTTT. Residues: CASSPGPSEAFF.

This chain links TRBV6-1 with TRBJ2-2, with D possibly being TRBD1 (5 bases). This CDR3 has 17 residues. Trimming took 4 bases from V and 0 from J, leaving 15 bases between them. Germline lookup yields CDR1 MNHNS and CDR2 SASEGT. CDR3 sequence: CASSAYGPGPNTGELFF. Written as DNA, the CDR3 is TGTGCCAGCAGTGCCTACGGTCCAGGGCCGAACACCGGGGAGCTGTTTTTT.

DNA of the CDR3: TGTGCCAGCAGCTTTAGACAAGGCCCCGGGGAGCTGTTTTTT. Protein product: CASSFRQGPGELFF. The chain recombines TRBV11-2 with TRBJ2-2; D is unclear. This CDR3 spans 14 amino acids. The ends were cut back, 3 bases at V and 6 bases at J, with 11 bases in the middle. Germline V gives CDR1 SGHAT, CDR2 FQNNGV.

The CDR3 loop is CASRSSGSDEQYF. For the CDR3, the DNA is TGTGCCAGCAGGAGTAGCGGATCGGACGAGCAGTACTTC. V gene TRBV6-5 combines with J gene TRBJ2-7; tentatively, D is TRBD2 (6 bases). The V gene's germline CDR1 is MNHEY and CDR2 SVGAGI. V was shortened by 6 bases and J by 5 bases, with 14 bases between the two germline ends. The CDR3 has 13 amino acids.

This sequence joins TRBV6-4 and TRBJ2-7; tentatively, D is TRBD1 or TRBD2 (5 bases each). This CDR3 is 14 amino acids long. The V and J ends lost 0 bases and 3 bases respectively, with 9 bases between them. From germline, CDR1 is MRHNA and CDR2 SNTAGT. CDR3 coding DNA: TGTGCCAGCAGTGACTCGGGACGGTTCTACGAGCAGTACTTC. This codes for CASSDSGRFYEQYF.

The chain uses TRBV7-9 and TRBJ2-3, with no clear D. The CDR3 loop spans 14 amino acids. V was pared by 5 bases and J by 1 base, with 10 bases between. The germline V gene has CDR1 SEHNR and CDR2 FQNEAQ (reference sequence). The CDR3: CASSRATRTDTQYF. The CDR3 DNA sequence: TGTGCCAGCAGCCGAGCAACTCGCACAGATACGCAGTATTTT.

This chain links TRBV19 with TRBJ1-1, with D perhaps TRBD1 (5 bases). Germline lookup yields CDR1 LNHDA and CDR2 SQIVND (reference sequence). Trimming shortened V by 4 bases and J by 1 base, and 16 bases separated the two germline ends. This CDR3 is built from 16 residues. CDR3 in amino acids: CASSKLRTGTNTEAFF. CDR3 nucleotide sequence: TGTGCCAGTAGTAAATTAAGAACAGGAACGAACACTGAAGCTTTCTTT.

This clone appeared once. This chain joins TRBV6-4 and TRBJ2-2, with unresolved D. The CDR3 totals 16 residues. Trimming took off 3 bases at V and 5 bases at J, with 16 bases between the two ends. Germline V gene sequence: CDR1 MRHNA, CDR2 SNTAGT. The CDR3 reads CASSDQHETGTGELFF. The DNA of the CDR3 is TGTGCCAGCAGTGATCAACACGAAACCGGGACCGGGGAGCTGTTTTTT.

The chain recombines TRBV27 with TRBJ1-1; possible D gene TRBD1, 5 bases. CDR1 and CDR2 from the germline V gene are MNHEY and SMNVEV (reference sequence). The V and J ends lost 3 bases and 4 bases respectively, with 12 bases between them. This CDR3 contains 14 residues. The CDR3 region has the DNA TGTGCCAGCAGTTTTAGGGCGGGGGGCACTGAAGCTTTCTTT. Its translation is CASSFRAGGTEAFF.

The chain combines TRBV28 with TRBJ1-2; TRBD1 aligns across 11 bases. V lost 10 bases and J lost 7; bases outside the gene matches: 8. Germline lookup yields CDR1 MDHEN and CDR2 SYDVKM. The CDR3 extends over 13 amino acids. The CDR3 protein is CATRTGTGGGYTF. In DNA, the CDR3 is TGTGCCACCAGAACCGGGACAGGGGGTGGCTACACCTTC.